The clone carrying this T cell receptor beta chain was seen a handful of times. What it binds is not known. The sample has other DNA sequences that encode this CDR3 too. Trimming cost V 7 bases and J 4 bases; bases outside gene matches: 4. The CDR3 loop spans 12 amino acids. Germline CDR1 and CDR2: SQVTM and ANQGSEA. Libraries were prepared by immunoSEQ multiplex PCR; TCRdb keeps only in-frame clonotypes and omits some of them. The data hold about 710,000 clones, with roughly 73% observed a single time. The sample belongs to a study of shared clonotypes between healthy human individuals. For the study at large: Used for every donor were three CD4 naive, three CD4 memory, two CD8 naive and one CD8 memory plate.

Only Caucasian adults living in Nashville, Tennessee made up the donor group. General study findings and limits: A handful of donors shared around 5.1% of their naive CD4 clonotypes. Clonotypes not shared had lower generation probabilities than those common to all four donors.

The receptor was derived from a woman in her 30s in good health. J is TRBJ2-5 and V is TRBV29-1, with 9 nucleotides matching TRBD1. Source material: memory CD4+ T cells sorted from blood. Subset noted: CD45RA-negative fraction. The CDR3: CSARTGVETQYF. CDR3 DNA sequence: TGCAGCGCCCGGACAGGGGTAGAGACCCAGTACTTC.